This entry concerns a single T cell receptor (beta chain). Its antigen remains unknown. Libraries were prepared by immunoSEQ multiplex PCR; TCRdb keeps only in-frame clonotypes and omits some of them. The table includes some 200,000 clones, roughly nine tenths detected once. This sample was taken from a study of T cell responses to AZD1222 COVID-19 vaccine. Broader study findings: The study identified only six AZD1222 recipients as seropositive at baseline.

Both about-4-week and about-12-week second-dose recipients were combined. The CDR3 is made up of 16 amino acids. Germline CDR1 SGHAT, CDR2 FQNNGV. Trimming removed 1 base at V and 6 bases at J, with 13 bases between. The TCR originated in an adult who received the AZD1222 COVID-19 vaccine. The source was peripheral blood, collected 28 days after the second AZD1222 dose. The chain uses TRBV11-2 and TRBJ1-6; D is perhaps TRBD1 (5 bases). The CDR3 nucleotides read TGTGCCAGCAGCTTAGTAGGCAGGGTCCTTAATTCACCCCTCCACTTT. Translation gives CASSLVGRVLNSPLHF.